The rows below give T cell receptor beta chains drawn from one sample of a study of T cell responses to AZD1222 COVID-19 vaccine. Method: immunoSEQ multiplex PCR; TCRdb's copy keeps in-frame clones and lacks some. Of 60,000 to 100,000 clones in the sample, about 85% were seen once. The specimen comprised peripheral blood, sampled on day 0 of AZD1222 vaccination. These receptors were collected from an adult in good health. Each CDR3 is given with its conserved first and last residue. A D gene is named only where the DNA matches it firmly. The listing skips clone size in some rows; elsewhere it reads once, few, many or a size class.

V gene	J gene	clone size	D gene	CDR3 DNA	CDR3 protein
TRBV19	TRBJ1-1	-	TRBD1	TGTGCCAGTAGTTCTTACAGGGGGACCACTGAAGCTTTCTTT	CASSSYRGTTEAFF
TRBV28	TRBJ1-5	-	TRBD1	TGTGCCAGCAGGATTGAACAGGGGATTTATAGCAATCAGCCCCAGCATTTT	CASRIEQGIYSNQPQHF
TRBV5-1	TRBJ1-2	-	-	TGCGCCAGCAGCTGGGGATCCTCAAACTATGGCTACACCTTC	CASSWGSSNYGYTF
TRBV7-9	TRBJ1-4	once	-	TGTGCCAGCAGCTTAGGGCTCTATGAAAAACTGTTTTTT	CASSLGLYEKLFF
TRBV27	TRBJ2-4	-	-	TGTGCCAGCAGTTTTACAGGAGCAAAGGGCAAAAACATTCAGTACTTC	CASSFTGAKGKNIQYF
TRBV18	TRBJ2-5	-	-	TGTGCCAGCTCACCATTTACTCTCCTTACCGGCCCCCTCCAAGAGACCCAGTACTTC	CASSPFTLLTGPLQETQYF
TRBV7-2	TRBJ1-1	-	-	TGTGCCAGCAGCTCCAGAGTCGGACAGTCTGAAGCTTTCTTT	CASSSRVGQSEAFF
TRBV9	TRBJ2-3	-	TRBD1	TGTGCCAGCAGCGTAGTTCCGGGACAGGGGGCAGATACGCAGTATTTT	CASSVVPGQGADTQYF
TRBV5-1	TRBJ2-7	-	-	TGCGCCAGCAGCTTGGTCCAGGGGACCTCCTACGAGCAGTACTTC	CASSLVQGTSYEQYF
TRBV19	TRBJ2-7	-	TRBD1	TGTGCCAGTAGTATAGATGGGACAGGGGGTTACGAGCAGTACTTC	CASSIDGTGGYEQYF
TRBV6-5	TRBJ1-2	-	TRBD1	TGTGCCAGCAGTTGGGACAGTCCTAACTATGGCTACACCTTC	CASSWDSPNYGYTF
TRBV19	TRBJ1-1	-	-	TGCGCCAGTAGTGCCAGAACCCGTAGTGCTTTCTTT	CASSARTRSAFF
TRBV7-2	TRBJ1-2	few	-	TGTGCCAGCAGCCCCACCGGACAGCCCTATGGCTACACCTTC	CASSPTGQPYGYTF
TRBV28	TRBJ1-2	-	-	TGTGCCAGCACCTCGGCGGAGGATAACTATGGCTACACCTTC	CASTSAEDNYGYTF
TRBV28	TRBJ1-5	-	-	TGTGCCAGCGGATTAGAAAAGGGGGGGGATCAGCCCCAGCATTTT	CASGLEKGGDQPQHF
TRBV7-9	TRBJ2-7	-	TRBD2	TGTGCCAGCAGCTTAGTTTTGGGGGCGGGAGGAGGCGAGCAGTACTTC	CASSLVLGAGGGEQYF
TRBV7-9	TRBJ2-1	-	-	TGTGCCAGCAGCACGGGCCCAGTGGTGGGGAAGTTCTTC	CASSTGPVVGKFF
TRBV7-9	TRBJ2-2	-	TRBD2	TGTGCCAGCAGCTTGGCGGGAGGGCCATCCGGGGAGCTGTTTTTT	CASSLAGGPSGELFF
TRBV7-9	TRBJ1-2	-	-	TGTGCCAGCAGCTTAGGGGTGCGGGAAGCTAACTATGGCTACACCTTC	CASSLGVREANYGYTF
TRBV3-1/TRBV3-2	TRBJ1-6	few	TRBD1	TGTGCCAGCAGCCAAGGGACAGGGGTCTCACCCCTCCACTTT	CASSQGTGVSPLHF
TRBV3-1/TRBV3-2	TRBJ2-1	-	TRBD1	TGTGCCAGCAGCCCCCGGGACAGGGAGGGGGAGCAGTTCTTC	CASSPRDREGEQFF
TRBV7-6	TRBJ1-2	-	TRBD1	TGTGCCAGCAGCTTCCAGGGGGGGCCTGGATATGGCTACACCTTC	CASSFQGGPGYGYTF
TRBV5-1	TRBJ1-3	-	-	TGCGCCAGCAGCTTGTCCGGGGATGCTGGAAACACCATATATTTT	CASSLSGDAGNTIYF